This T cell receptor beta chain was obtained from a study of T cell responses to AZD1222 COVID-19 vaccine. General study points: Baseline serology detected seropositivity in only 5 or 6 AZD1222 recipients. Repertoire sampling happened only post peak T cell response. Spike-specific TCR repertoires showed rising breadth and depth after two AZD1222 doses.

This CDR3 has 13 residues. Germline loops: CDR1 SGHTA, CDR2 FQGNSA. Trimming pared 2 bases from V and 9 bases from J, leaving 13 bases between. Worth noting for this clone: Its target is unknown.

Clones were read by immunoSEQ multiplex PCR, and TCRdb kept only the in-frame ones, dropping some. The sample has roughly 130,000 clones, around 90% seen once. The chain carries TRBV7-2 and TRBJ1-1; no firm D call. The receptor's source is an adult who received the MenACWY meningococcal vaccine as a control. This specimen consisted of peripheral blood, obtained 28 days after the second dose of the MenACWY control vaccine. This CDR3 is CASSLSLARQAFF. DNA of the CDR3: TGTGCCAGCAGCTTAAGCTTAGCTAGACAAGCTTTCTTT.